The T cell receptor (beta chain) under discussion was sequenced for a study of shared clonotypes between healthy human individuals. Study-wide results and caveats: What naive subsets generally showed was a larger estimated richness than memory subsets showed. Relative to their counterparts shared across all four donors, non-shared clonotypes exhibited diminished generation probabilities.

CDR3 size: 13 residues. Germline V gene sequence: CDR1 SNHLY, CDR2 FYNNEI. V was shortened by 8 bases and J by 5 bases, with 15 bases between the two germline ends. Template for every sorted-subset replicate PCR totaled about 200 ng DNA, roughly 30,000 T cell genomes. In the study's own analysis: ImmunoSEQ only sent back junction sequences with no quality scores, so filtering was done differently. Sequenced by immunoSEQ multiplex PCR; TCRdb stores in-frame clones only, minus some. Clone size and V and J calls were adopted from that table, with D and trimming inferred from the DNA. The sample contains about 2,500,000 clones, 85% to 95% of which appear only once. About this clone: Antigen unknown.

V usage is TRBV2 and J usage is TRBJ2-5; D might be TRBD1 or TRBD2, each matching 5 bases. The source material was naive CD4+ T cells sorted from blood. The sample's subset: CD45RA+ positively selected. The receptor's source is a man aged 18-30 years in good health. CDR3 protein: CASGWGPKETQYF. CDR3 DNA sequence: TGTGCCAGCGGTTGGGGACCCAAGGAGACCCAGTACTTC.